The 28 T cell receptor beta chains below come from one sample, sequenced in a study of blood T cell repertoires in COVID-19 (dated by TCRdb to 2018 to 2020). Receptors were amplified or captured by the immunoSEQ multiplex PCR assay. TCRdb retrieved this table from immuneACCESS and kept in-frame rearrangements only. Not all clones are present; in checked studies, unresolved V genes account for under half, and no reason is known for the remainder. The sample table records approximately 44,000 clones; around three quarters of these occur just once. The top ten hold 30% to 35% of the sample. The sequencing input was peripheral blood. These receptors were obtained from a woman older than 75 with acute or convalescent COVID-19.

This chain uses TRBV9 with TRBJ2-7; 8 nucleotides line up with TRBD1. CDR1 is SGDLS, CDR2 YYNGEE, per germline. CDR3 size: 16 residues. J lost 3 bases, V lost 4 bases, and 12 bases had no gene match. Here the CDR3 DNA reads TGTGCCAGCAGCCCTCAGGGGGACAGGCAATACTACGAGCAGTACTTC. It translates to CASSPQGDRQYYEQYF.

This chain uses TRBV10-3 with TRBJ1-1; TRBD1 matches at 8 bases. J gave up 1 base and V 4 bases, and 2 bases lay outside the gene matches. Looked up from germline, CDR1 is ENHRY and CDR2 is SYGVKD. The length of the CDR3 is 14 residues. CDR3 residues: CAISATGANTEAFF. The CDR3 bases are TGTGCCATCAGTGCGACAGGGGCGAACACTGAAGCTTTCTTT.

The rearrangement joins TRBV2 to TRBJ1-1; D might be TRBD1 (5 bases). Between the trimmed V and J ends, which lost 5 bases and 0 bases, there was a span of 13 bases. CDR1 is SNHLY, CDR2 FYNNEI, per germline. This CDR3 comprises 15 residues. CDR3 in amino acids: CASSSARVMNTEAFF. CDR3 nucleotides: TGTGCCAGCAGTAGCGCCAGGGTCATGAACACTGAAGCTTTCTTT.

This chain joins TRBV5-1 and TRBJ1-2, with a possible D match to TRBD1 (5 bases). This CDR3 spans 13 amino acids. V dropped 4 bases and J dropped 8 bases, with 15 bases sitting between them. From germline, CDR1 is SGHRS and CDR2 YFSETQ. As DNA, the CDR3 is TGCGCCAGCAGCCCGCCGGGGGGAGGAGGCTACACCTTC. This gives the protein CASSPPGGGGYTF.

CDR3 DNA sequence: TGTGCCAGTAGTATAGATAAGGGGGCGCTTTATACGCAGTATTTT. Amino acid sequence: CASSIDKGALYTQYF. This chain connects TRBV19 to TRBJ2-3; 7 nucleotides line up with TRBD1. The CDR3 runs 15 residues. J gave up 7 bases and V 0 bases, and 7 bases lay outside the gene matches. CDR1 is LNHDA, CDR2 SQIVND, per germline (reference sequence).

The genes are TRBV7-6 and TRBJ1-5; D uncertain. CDR1 and CDR2 (germline): SGHVS, FNYEAQ. This CDR3 has 13 amino acids. Trimming took 5 bases from V and 2 from J, leaving 7 bases between them. The CDR3, as DNA: TGTGCCAGCAGCCTCGGTCGCAATCAGCCCCAGCATTTT. Translation: CASSLGRNQPQHF.

The chain combines TRBV29-1 with TRBJ2-5, with D possibly TRBD2 on 5 matching bases. CDR3 length equals 12 residues. Per germline, CDR1 SQVTM and CDR2 ANQGSEA. The V and J ends lost 8 bases and 4 bases respectively, with 14 bases between them. For the CDR3, the DNA is TGCAGCAGCATCGAGGGTGGAGAGACCCAGTACTTC. Translation gives CSSIEGGETQYF.

The rearrangement joins TRBV30 to TRBJ1-2; D is unresolved. V lost 3 bases, J lost 6 bases, and 14 bases lay in between. This CDR3 is built from 13 residues. Germline V gene sequence: CDR1 GTSNPN, CDR2 SVGIG (reference sequence). This chain's CDR3 is CAWRTEGGNGYTF. In DNA form, the CDR3 reads TGTGCCTGGAGAACAGAGGGTGGAAATGGCTACACCTTC.

J is TRBJ2-3 and V is TRBV10-3, with 9 bases identical to TRBD2. The CDR3 sequence is 16 residues long. Germline values: CDR1 ENHRY, CDR2 SYGVKD. J was trimmed by 2 bases and V by 6 bases; bases with no gene match: 9. The CDR3 nucleotides read TGTGCCATCAGCGACCAGGGCGGGAGGGCCACAGATACGCAGTATTTT. Its protein is CAISDQGGRATDTQYF.

The chain combines TRBV5-1 with TRBJ1-2, with a weak D call TRBD1 (6 bases). The CDR3 is made up of 15 amino acids. The V gene lost 4 bases and the J gene lost 3 bases, with 16 bases spanning the gap. Germline-derived CDR1 and CDR2 are SGHRS and YFSETQ. CDR3 sequence reads: CASSPNTGSDYGYTF. The CDR3 region has the DNA TGCGCCAGCAGCCCGAACACAGGGTCGGACTATGGCTACACCTTC. The whole variable domain, remainder taken from reference TRBV5-1 and TRBJ1-2, is KAGVTQTPRYLIKTRGQQVTLSCSPISGHRSVSWYQQTPGQGLQFLFEYFSETQRNKGNFPGRFSGRQFSNSRSEMNVSTLELGDSALYLCASSPNTGSDYGYTFGSGTRLTVV.

The CDR3 is CSVGSGSSSDTQYF. The CDR3 bases are TGCAGCGTTGGCTCTGGGAGTTCGTCAGATACGCAGTATTTT. This chain connects TRBV29-1 to TRBJ2-3; possibly TRBD2 for D (5 bases). Germline CDR1 SQVTM, CDR2 ANQGSEA. This CDR3 is 14 amino acids long. With 4 bases removed from V and 4 bases from J, the gap between germline ends came to 15 bases.

The chain links TRBV6-6 to TRBJ2-7, with D unresolved. This CDR3 has 15 residues. The ends were cut back, 3 bases at V and 4 bases at J, with 16 bases in the middle. Germline-derived CDR1 and CDR2 are MNHNY and SVGAGI (reference sequence). The CDR3 coding sequence is TGTGCCAGCAGTTATGCCGGGTCGCAATATTACGAGCAGTACTTC. As protein: CASSYAGSQYYEQYF.

This chain links TRBV18 with TRBJ1-2, with 12 bases lining up with TRBD1. J gave up 2 bases and V 0 bases, and 4 bases lay outside the gene matches. The CDR3 spans 17 residues. CDR1 and CDR2 from the germline V gene are KGHSH and LQKENI. CDR3 bases: TGTGCCAGCTCACCACCATGGGGACAGGGGGCGAACTATGGCTACACCTTC. Translation: CASSPPWGQGANYGYTF.

The chain combines TRBV3-1 (or the pseudogene TRBV3-2) with TRBJ1-1; D remains unclear. The CDR3 consists of 14 residues. Deletions cut 4 bases from V and 2 bases from J, with 11 bases between. Germline assignment: CDR1 LGHDT and CDR2 YNNKEL (reference sequence). Written as DNA, the CDR3 is TGTGCCAGCAGCCCCCGGACTATCAACACTGAAGCTTTCTTT. Amino acids: CASSPRTINTEAFF.

V gene TRBV10-3 combines with J gene TRBJ1-1, with 7 positions matching TRBD1. Trimming removed 6 bases from V and 1 base from J; junction bases left unmatched: 8. CDR1 and CDR2 from the germline V gene are ENHRY and SYGVKD. There are 15 residues in the CDR3. In nucleotides, the CDR3 is TGTGCCATCAGATTACAGGGGTCCGGGAACACTGAAGCTTTCTTT. This translates into CAIRLQGSGNTEAFF.

The J gene is TRBJ2-2, the V gene TRBV4-1; D possibly corresponds to TRBD1 (6 bases). V was clipped by 0 bases and J by 6 bases, with 11 bases between them. Germline loops: CDR1 MGHRA, CDR2 YSYEKL. CDR3 length: 15 residues. In DNA, the CDR3 is TGCGCCAGCAGCCAAGAGGACAGCCGGGCCGGGGAGCTGTTTTTT. Protein sequence: CASSQEDSRAGELFF.

The chain is built from TRBV20-1 and TRBJ2-1; unclear D gene. The CDR3 extends over 11 amino acids. Trimming took 5 bases from V and 8 from J, leaving 10 bases between them. Germline CDR1 DFQATT, CDR2 SNEGSKA (reference sequence). The CDR3 DNA sequence: TGCAGTGCTCCAGGTTTCGATGAGCAGTTCTTC. Residues: CSAPGFDEQFF.

CDR3 amino acids: CASRGPPANTGELFF. The CDR3 coding sequence is TGTGCCAGCAGGGGGCCCCCCGCGAACACCGGGGAGCTGTTTTTT. This chain uses TRBV7-2 with TRBJ2-2; tentatively, D is TRBD1 (5 bases). The CDR3 extends over 15 amino acids. V was trimmed by 6 bases and J by 0 bases, leaving 11 bases between them. CDR1 is SGHTA and CDR2 is FQGNSA in the germline V gene.

This rearrangement joins TRBV6-1 to TRBJ2-5, with D tentatively TRBD1 (5 bases). CDR1 and CDR2 from the germline V gene are MNHNS and SASEGT. V gave up 1 base and J gave up 1 base, with 16 bases separating them. The CDR3 has 17 residues. The CDR3 bases are TGTGCCAGCAGTGAAGGTACCGTGGTGCAGGGCCAAGAGACCCAGTACTTC. Its translation: CASSEGTVVQGQETQYF.

This clone was seen a handful of times. The V and J genes are TRBV11-3 and TRBJ1-4; 7 bases map to TRBD1. The CDR3 has 18 amino acids. J was trimmed by 0 bases and V by 6 bases; bases with no gene match: 13. Germline V gene lookup returns CDR1 SGHNT and CDR2 YENEEA. The CDR3 reads CASSHQGELRATNEKLFF. The CDR3 coding sequence is TGTGCCAGCAGTCATCAGGGGGAACTGCGTGCAACTAATGAAAAACTGTTTTTT.

J is TRBJ2-5 and V is TRBV11-1, with 7 bases fitting TRBD2. With V trimmed by 7 bases and J by 0 bases, 2 bases remained unmatched. Germline loops: CDR1 SGHAT, CDR2 FQDESV (reference sequence). The CDR3 loop spans 13 amino acids. The CDR3 protein is CASTLADQETQYF. CDR3 coding DNA: TGTGCCAGCACGCTAGCGGACCAAGAGACCCAGTACTTC.

The chain links TRBV5-4 to TRBJ2-1, with 7 bases that match TRBD1. The CDR3 contains 15 residues. Germline values: CDR1 SGHNT, CDR2 YYREEE (reference sequence). Trimming removed 4 bases from V and 2 bases from J; junction bases left unmatched: 6. CDR3 nucleotide sequence: TGTGCCAGCAGCCGGGACAGTAGGGCCTACAATGAGCAGTTCTTC. Its translation is CASSRDSRAYNEQFF.

The chain employs TRBV11-2 and TRBJ1-5, with a weak D call TRBD1 (6 bases). Trimming took 3 bases from V and 5 from J, leaving 14 bases between them. The CDR3 runs 15 residues. Germline lookup yields CDR1 SGHAT and CDR2 FQNNGV. The CDR3 nucleotides read TGTGCCAGCAGCTTGTCTCTGGGGGCCCATCAGCCCCAGCATTTT. Translation: CASSLSLGAHQPQHF.

The rearrangement joins TRBV12-3 or TRBV12-4 to TRBJ1-1; TRBD1 is a possible D gene (5 bases). The V end lost 11 bases, the J end lost 4 bases, and 14 bases lay between the germline ends. The CDR3 sequence is 12 residues long. Written as DNA, the CDR3 is TGTGCCGGCTTCAGGGAGGGCACTGAAGCTTTCTTT. As protein: CAGFREGTEAFF.

This chain connects TRBV7-6 to TRBJ2-2; D might be TRBD2 (5 bases). V lost 2 bases to trimming and J lost 3 bases, with 13 bases between them. From germline, CDR1 is SGHVS and CDR2 FNYEAQ. The CDR3 extends over 16 amino acids. CDR3 DNA: TGTGCCAGCAGCTTAAAAAGGAGGATGGACACCGGGGAGCTGTTTTTT. Translated, it gives CASSLKRRMDTGELFF.

The V gene is TRBV9, the J gene TRBJ1-1; TRBD1 matches at 7 bases. Germline V gene data show CDR1 as SGDLS and CDR2 as YYNGEE. The CDR3 runs to 14 residues. J lost 1 base, V lost 4 bases, and 4 bases had no gene match. In DNA form, the CDR3 reads TGTGCCAGCAGCCCCCGACAGGGGAACACTGAAGCTTTCTTT. It encodes CASSPRQGNTEAFF.

The chain uses TRBV19 and TRBJ2-5, with a weak D call TRBD2 (6 bases). The V end was cut by 3 bases, the J end by 4 bases, with 9 bases between. This CDR3 comprises 13 residues. Germline loops: CDR1 LNHDA, CDR2 SQIVND (reference sequence). The CDR3 nucleotides are TGTGCCAGTAGTATGGAGGGAAGAGAGACCCAGTACTTC. The encoded protein is CASSMEGRETQYF.

V and J are TRBV4-3 and TRBJ2-2; D might be TRBD2 (5 bases). V was pared by 2 bases and J by 6 bases, with 13 bases between. The CDR3 runs 15 residues. CDR1 is LGHNA and CDR2 is YSLEER in the germline V gene. CDR3 amino acids: CASSQYTRSAGELFF. The CDR3 bases are TGCGCCAGCAGCCAATACACTAGGTCCGCCGGGGAGCTGTTTTTT.